Presented here are 21 T cell receptor beta chains from one specimen sequenced in a study of T cell repertoires in cytomegalovirus infection. TCRdb re-analysed the reads in MiXCR, keeping a single row per CDR3 protein. The table has a few hundred thousand distinct CDR3 sequences, 17% seen once. The sample taken for sequencing was CD8+ T cells from PBMCs. Every receptor here comes from a human donor in good health (CMV status not recorded). Some clones in this sample may be carry-over from other donors' samples.

This clonotype appeared many times. CDR3: CASSTRIGAVTVFTDTQYF. CDR3 DNA: TGTGCCAGCAGTACCCGGATCGGCGCCGTAACGGTTTTCACAGATACGCAGTATTTT. The V call is TRBV12-3 or TRBV12-4, the J call TRBJ2-3; D not certain. V was shortened by 5 bases and J by 2 bases, with 26 bases between the two germline ends. CDR3 length equals 19 residues.

This clonotype was detected only a few times. The chain couples TRBV28 to TRBJ2-6; 11 positions agree with TRBD1. This CDR3 contains 20 residues. Trimming took 3 bases from V and 0 from J; bases not matched to a gene: 10. From germline, CDR1 is MDHEN and CDR2 SYDVKM. The DNA of the CDR3 is TGTGCCAGCAGTTTTGAGAGGTGGGGACAGGGGGGCTCTGGGGCCAACGTCCTGACTTTC. The encoded protein is CASSFERWGQGGSGANVLTF.

V and J are TRBV7-9 and TRBJ1-2, with D uncertain. The V end lost 2 bases, the J end lost 8 bases, and 12 bases lay between the germline ends. This CDR3 is 13 amino acids long. From germline, CDR1 is SEHNR and CDR2 FQNEAQ (reference sequence). In DNA, the CDR3 is TGTGCCAGCAGCTTATTGGTAGATCCGGGCTACACCTTC. This encodes CASSLLVDPGYTF.

This clonotype appeared a few times. The rearrangement links TRBV2 to TRBJ1-5; D might be TRBD1 (6 bases). The CDR3 totals 15 residues. V shed 6 bases and J shed 0 bases, with 12 bases lying between them. From germline, CDR1 is SNHLY and CDR2 FYNNEI. The CDR3 reads CASRASGDSNQPQHF. CDR3 nucleotide sequence: TGTGCCAGCAGGGCATCAGGGGATAGCAATCAGCCCCAGCATTTT.

In its sample, this clonotype was seen a few times. The chain is built from TRBV5-6 and TRBJ1-5, with TRBD1 matching over 7 bases. The CDR3 has 16 amino acids. The germline gives CDR1 SGHDT, CDR2 YYEEEE. J gave up 1 base and V 0 bases, and 4 bases lay outside the gene matches. The CDR3 here is CASSLAQGDSNQPQHF. The DNA for the CDR3 is TGTGCCAGCAGCTTGGCTCAGGGGGACAGCAATCAGCCCCAGCATTTT.

The sample holds many counts of this clonotype. The chain links TRBV4-2 to TRBJ1-1; perhaps TRBD1 as D (5 bases). This CDR3 spans 17 amino acids. With 2 bases removed from V and 0 bases from J, the gap between germline ends came to 16 bases. Germline V lookup: CDR1 LGHNA, CDR2 YNFKEQ. The CDR3 coding sequence is TGTGCCAGCAGCCAAAGAGGTCAGGGAACAATGAACACTGAAGCTTTCTTT. Protein: CASSQRGQGTMNTEAFF.

This sequence joins TRBV6-2 or TRBV6-3 and TRBJ1-1, with D uncertain. The CDR3 is made up of 14 amino acids. V was clipped by 6 bases and J by 5 bases, with 16 bases between them. Germline CDR1 and CDR2: MNHEY and SVGEGT. CDR3 residues: CASSPDYQVTEAFF. The CDR3 region has the DNA TGTGCCAGCAGCCCGGACTACCAAGTAACTGAAGCTTTCTTT.

A few counts support this clonotype. The rearrangement links TRBV2 to TRBJ2-5, with D perhaps TRBD2 (5 bases). Germline V gives CDR1 SNHLY, CDR2 FYNNEI. V lost 3 bases, J lost 3 bases, and 11 bases lay in between. The CDR3 runs to 14 residues. CDR3 residues: CASSDSNGEETQYF. The CDR3, as DNA: TGTGCCAGCAGTGACTCCAACGGGGAAGAGACCCAGTACTTC.

This clonotype was recorded at least ten times. V usage is TRBV7-9 and J usage is TRBJ2-2; no definite D call. The CDR3 has 12 residues. The germline gives CDR1 SEHNR, CDR2 FQNEAQ (reference sequence). With 2 bases removed from V and 4 bases from J, the gap between germline ends came to 2 bases. The DNA of the CDR3 is TGTGCCAGCAGCTTACCCACCGGGGAGCTGTTTTTT. Amino acids: CASSLPTGELFF.

V gene TRBV29-1 combines with J gene TRBJ2-7; the D is unclear. The CDR3 runs 13 residues. V lost 7 bases and J lost 0, with 13 bases in between. Germline V CDR1 and CDR2: SQVTM, ANQGSEA. This CDR3 is CSGKTGDSYEQYF. The DNA for the CDR3 is TGCAGCGGGAAGACCGGAGACTCCTACGAGCAGTACTTC.

The chain combines TRBV20-1 with TRBJ2-5; 10 bases match TRBD2. J gave up 5 bases and V 1 base, and 7 bases lay outside the gene matches. Germline-derived CDR1 and CDR2 are DFQATT and SNEGSKA (reference sequence). CDR3 length: 15 amino acids. The DNA for the CDR3 is TGCAGTGCTAGAGGACTAGCGGGCGCCTATGAGACCCAGTACTTC. As protein: CSARGLAGAYETQYF.

This clonotype occurred a few times. CDR3 nucleotide sequence: TGTGCCAGCAGCCACCCCGGACAGGGTTGGGAAAAACTGTTTTTT. Encoded protein: CASSHPGQGWEKLFF. The V call is TRBV28, the J call TRBJ1-4; 8 positions match TRBD1. CDR1 and CDR2 (germline): MDHEN, SYDVKM. V shed 6 bases and J 8 bases; nucleotides not matched to a gene: 11. The CDR3 contains 15 residues.

V and J are TRBV4-1 and TRBJ2-7; 8 bases fit TRBD1. Unmatched junction bases numbered 4, after V lost 3 bases and J lost 0 bases. CDR1 MGHRA and CDR2 YSYEKL come from the germline V gene. This CDR3 comprises 15 residues. In DNA form, the CDR3 reads TGCGCCAGCAGCCACCGGACAGGGAGCTCCTACGAGCAGTACTTC. Amino acid sequence: CASSHRTGSSYEQYF.

This clonotype occurred a few times. V gene TRBV6-1 combines with J gene TRBJ1-1; 7 bases align to TRBD1. Looked up from germline, CDR1 is MNHNS and CDR2 is SASEGT. J was trimmed by 12 bases and V by 5 bases; bases with no gene match: 15. This CDR3 region has 14 residues. The CDR3 protein is CASSYDNRGPETFF. The CDR3, as DNA: TGTGCCAGCAGTTACGACAACAGGGGCCCGGAGACTTTCTTT.

This clonotype was seen a handful of times. The junction does not match germline at one end; this may be a read error. The V and J genes are TRBV7-8 and TRBJ2-7; TRBD2 agrees at 7 bases. CDR3 length: 11 amino acids. Germline V gene sequence: CDR1 SGHVS, CDR2 FQNEAQ. CDR3 loop: CASSLAAEQYF. CDR3 coding DNA: TGTGCCAGCAGCCTAGCGGCCGAGCAGTACTTC.

The chain uses TRBV28 and TRBJ1-5; 8 bases agree with TRBD1. V lost 3 bases and J lost 7; bases outside the gene matches: 5. The CDR3 is 14 residues long. The V gene's germline CDR1 is MDHEN and CDR2 SYDVKM. CDR3 sequence reads: CASSFPGGMQPQHF. The CDR3 DNA follows: TGTGCCAGCAGTTTCCCAGGGGGCATGCAGCCCCAGCATTTT.

The rearrangement links TRBV20-1 to TRBJ2-3; D may be TRBD2 (5 bases). CDR3 size: 17 residues. V dropped 0 bases and J dropped 2 bases, with 18 bases sitting between them. Germline assignment: CDR1 DFQATT and CDR2 SNEGSKA (reference sequence). The chain's CDR3 is CSARDLGTGYFTDTQYF. In nucleotides, the CDR3 is TGCAGTGCTAGAGATCTGGGAACGGGGTACTTCACAGATACGCAGTATTTT.

This clonotype was seen ten or more times. The chain combines TRBV7-9 with TRBJ2-7, with D possibly TRBD2 on 6 matching bases. The CDR3 covers 15 residues. CDR1 is SEHNR, CDR2 FQNEAQ, per germline (reference sequence). Trimming took 5 bases from V and 2 from J, leaving 16 bases between them. The DNA for the CDR3 is TGTGCCAGCAGCCCGGAGGGGACTCCTACCTACGAGCAGTACTTC. It translates to CASSPEGTPTYEQYF.

This clonotype was observed a handful of times. V usage is TRBV2 and J usage is TRBJ2-5; 12 bases map to TRBD2. Germline CDR1 and CDR2: SNHLY and FYNNEI. The CDR3 spans 19 residues. Losses at the gene ends were 4 bases for V and 5 bases for J; bases not matched to a gene: 17. CDR3 bases: TGTGCCAGCAGTGGGGCGCGGCTAGCGGGGGGGCCAAACCGGGAGACCCAGTACTTC. Amino acids: CASSGARLAGGPNRETQYF.

This clonotype was counted once. The chain uses TRBV7-6 and TRBJ2-1; 7 bases fit TRBD1. Germline trimming cut 4 bases from V and 7 bases from J; bases unmatched to any gene: 10. This CDR3 has 15 amino acids. CDR1 is SGHVS, CDR2 FNYEAQ, per germline. The CDR3 nucleotides read TGTGCCAGCAGCTCTACAGGGGCCCCTTTTAATGAGCAGTTCTTC. It is translated as CASSSTGAPFNEQFF.

This clonotype was observed a few times. This sequence joins TRBV29-1 and TRBJ1-2; D is perhaps TRBD1 (5 bases). The CDR3 length is 15 residues. Trimming left V 7 bases short and J 8 bases short, with 26 bases between. From germline, CDR1 is SQVTM and CDR2 ANQGSEA. DNA of the CDR3: TGCAGCGCTATCCTCAGGGCAGGGCCTTCGGAGGGCTACACCTTC. This encodes CSAILRAGPSEGYTF.